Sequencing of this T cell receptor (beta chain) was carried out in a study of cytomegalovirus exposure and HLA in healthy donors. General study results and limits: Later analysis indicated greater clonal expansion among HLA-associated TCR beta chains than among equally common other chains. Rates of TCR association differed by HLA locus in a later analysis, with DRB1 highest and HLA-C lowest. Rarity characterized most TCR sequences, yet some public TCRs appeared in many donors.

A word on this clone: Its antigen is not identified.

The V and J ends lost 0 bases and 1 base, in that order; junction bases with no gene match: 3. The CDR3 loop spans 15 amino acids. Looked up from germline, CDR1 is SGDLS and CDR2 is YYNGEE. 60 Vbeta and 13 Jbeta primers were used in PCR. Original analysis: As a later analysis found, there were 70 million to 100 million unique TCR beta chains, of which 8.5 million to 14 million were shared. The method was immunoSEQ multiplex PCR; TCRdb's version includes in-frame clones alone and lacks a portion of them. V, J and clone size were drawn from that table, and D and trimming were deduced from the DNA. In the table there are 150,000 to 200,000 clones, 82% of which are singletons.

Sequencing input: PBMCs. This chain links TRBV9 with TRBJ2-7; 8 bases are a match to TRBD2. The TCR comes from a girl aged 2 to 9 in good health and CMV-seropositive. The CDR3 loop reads CASSVGASGSYEQYF. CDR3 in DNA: TGTGCCAGCAGCGTAGGGGCTAGCGGGTCCTACGAGCAGTACTTC.